Listed below are T cell receptor beta chains from one sample, sequenced in a study of CD8 T cells in ankylosing spondylitis. TCRdb re-analysed the 5' RACE reads in MiXCR, keeping a single row per CDR3 protein. The data contain fewer than 400,000 distinct CDR3 sequences, more than 20% of them singletons. The sequencing input was blood, either unsorted or a sorted T cell fraction (not recorded which). Source of these receptors: a male donor with ankylosing spondylitis. Both conserved end residues are part of each CDR3. The D gene is left open where the match is weak. A clone size is listed for some rows: how often the clone was seen (once, few, many), or a class if it is expanded.

TRBD1 | - | TRBJ1-5 | TRBV24-1 | TGTGCCACCAGTGAGTCCGGGACAGGGCAAGGGAGCAATCAGCCCCAGCATTTT | CATSESGTGQGSNQPQHF
TRBD2 | once | TRBJ2-5 | TRBV9 | TGTGCCAGCAGCGGCGGGAGCAGGGAAGAGACCCAGTACTTC | CASSGGSREETQYF
- | - | TRBJ1-1 | TRBV5-1 | TGCGCCAGCAGCACCGGATTTGAAATGACTGAAGCTTTCTTT | CASSTGFEMTEAFF
- | many | TRBJ1-1 | TRBV20-1 | TGCAGTGCTGGTCTAGGCGCTGAAGCTTTCTTT | CSAGLGAEAFF
TRBD1 | - | TRBJ2-7 | TRBV20-1 | TGCAGTGCTATCTCAGGTGACAGGGCAGCCTACGAGCAGTACTTC | CSAISGDRAAYEQYF
TRBD1 | few | TRBJ1-1 | TRBV10-3 | TGTGCCATCAGCCCTGGGACAGGCGCGAACACTGAAGCTTTCTTT | CAISPGTGANTEAFF
- | - | TRBJ1-4 | TRBV12-3/TRBV12-4 | TGTGCCAGCACCAAGGGGGACGGAGCTAATGAAAAACTGTTTTTT | CASTKGDGANEKLFF
- | few | TRBJ1-2 | TRBV6-5 | TGTGCCAGCAGTTACATCGCCCCAGGGTCTATTCATTCTGGCTACACCTTC | CASSYIAPGSIHSGYTF
- | - | TRBJ1-5 | TRBV29-1 | TGCAGCGTTGAAGAGAATAGCAATCAGCCCCAGCATTTT | CSVEENSNQPQHF
- | many | TRBJ2-2 | TRBV4-1 | TGCGCCAGCAGCCAAGATAGGGCTAACACCGGGGAGCTGTTTTTT | CASSQDRANTGELFF
TRBD1 | - | TRBJ2-7 | TRBV10-3 | TGTGCCATCAGTGGGGGGGACAGGGCCTACGAGCAGTACTTC | CAISGGDRAYEQYF
- | - | TRBJ1-6 | TRBV12-3/TRBV12-4 | TGTGCCAGCAGCTGGGGTCCCCCTAGTCAGACCCTCCACTTT | CASSWGPPSQTLHF
- | - | TRBJ2-7 | TRBV6-5 | TGTGCCAGCAGTTACGCCCCACCTGGACAGAACTACGAGCAGTACTTC | CASSYAPPGQNYEQYF
- | few | TRBJ1-1 | TRBV5-1 | TGCGCCAGCAGCTTTTTCAGCGCGGGGGGCACTGAAGCTTTCTTT | CASSFFSAGGTEAFF
TRBD2 | many | TRBJ2-7 | TRBV29-1 | TGCAGCGTCAAGAGACTAGCGGGATCCGAGCAGTACTTC | CSVKRLAGSEQYF
- | few | TRBJ2-7 | TRBV6-6 | TGTGCCAGCAGCCCCACCCCATACGAGCAGTACTTC | CASSPTPYEQYF
- | few | TRBJ2-3 | TRBV6-5 | TGTGCCAGCAGTTTGGTGAGATCTAGCACAGATACGCAGTATTTT | CASSLVRSSTDTQYF
- | - | TRBJ2-5 | TRBV4-1 | TGCGCCAGCAGCCGCTTGCCAGGGGAGACCCAGTACTTC | CASSRLPGETQYF
- | - | TRBJ2-5 | TRBV7-9 | TGTGCCAGCAGTCCCAGACAGAGACTTCAAGAGACCCAGTACTTC | CASSPRQRLQETQYF
TRBD1 | - | TRBJ1-3 | TRBV12-3/TRBV12-4 | TGTGCCAGCAGTTGGACAGGGGCCGGAAACACCATATATTTT | CASSWTGAGNTIYF